This T cell receptor (beta chain) was profiled in a study of Graves' ophthalmopathy and Graves' hyperthyroidism. Overall study findings and caveats: Also, most clonotypes expanded in the thyroid above 0.001 frequency appeared in blood. The model reached about 66% sensitivity and about 72% specificity for predicting ophthalmopathy progression.

The germline V gene has CDR1 SQVTM and CDR2 ANQGSEA. Trimming pared 7 bases from V and 4 bases from J, leaving 19 bases between. The CDR3 runs 14 residues. As the template, RNA transcripts were used to amplify TCR beta CDR3 regions. Second-round multiplex PCR followed a first-round RT-PCR using HTBI primers. TCRdb used MiXCR to reprocess the multiplex PCR reads, holding one entry per CDR3 protein. The table shows about 740,000 distinct CDR3 sequences, with around 40% occurring only once. Of note for this clonotype: The antigen is undetermined.

Sequencing input: peripheral blood. The chain carries TRBV29-1 and TRBJ1-1, with a tentative D call TRBD1 (6 bases). This TCR came from an adult man with Graves' ophthalmopathy. CDR3 DNA: TGCAGCGGGAGGGACAATAATGGTGGCACTGAAGCTTTCTTT. This translates into CSGRDNNGGTEAFF.